The 6 T cell receptor beta chains in this list originate from one sample, sequenced in a study of T-cell reconstitution after alpha-beta-depleted transplantation in children. Unique molecular identifiers tagged the TCRbeta library. TCRdb processed the PCR reads anew with MiXCR; each CDR3 protein has one entry. The sample has some 440,000 distinct CDR3 sequences; roughly 17% are singletons. The specimen comprised PBMCs, mostly from graft donor cells, sampled 360 days after TCRalphabeta/CD19-depleted stem cell transplant. Every receptor here comes from a boy in the first two years of life who had a stem cell transplant for Wiskott-Aldrich syndrome, so the T cells may come from the graft donor.

This sequence joins TRBV7-2 and TRBJ2-1; the D is unclear. Between the trimmed V and J ends, which lost 1 base and 5 bases, there was a span of 18 bases. This CDR3 spans 17 amino acids. CDR1 is SGHTA and CDR2 is FQGNSA in the germline V gene. The CDR3 here is CASSLGRVTLMHNEQFF. CDR3 in DNA: TGTGCCAGCAGCTTAGGTCGTGTGACCTTAATGCACAATGAGCAGTTCTTC. The whole variable domain, filled in from reference TRBV7-2 and TRBJ2-1, reads GAGVSQSPSNKVTEKGKDVELRCDPISGHTALYWYRQSLGQGLEFLIYFQGNSAPDKSGLPSDRFSAERTGGSVSTLTIQRTQQEDSAVYLCASSLGRVTLMHNEQFFGPGTRLTVL.

There are many counts of this clonotype. The J gene is TRBJ2-2, the V gene TRBV29-1; D gene ambiguous. This CDR3 is built from 14 residues. Germline V gene sequence: CDR1 SQVTM, CDR2 ANQGSEA. V lost 0 bases, J lost 3 bases, and 8 bases lay in between. CDR3 sequence (DNA): TGCAGCGTTGAAGATCTTAGAGACACCGGGGAGCTGTTTTTT. It codes for CSVEDLRDTGELFF.

This clonotype appeared a single time. This chain uses TRBV24-1 with TRBJ1-1, with TRBD1 identical over 7 bases. The CDR3 totals 13 residues. Germline V gene data show CDR1 as KGHDR and CDR2 as SFDVKD. J lost 3 bases, V lost 9 bases, and 6 bases had no gene match. Here the CDR3 reads CATSRTGHTEAFF. CDR3 in DNA: TGTGCCACCTCTAGGACAGGACACACTGAAGCTTTCTTT.

V gene TRBV7-9 combines with J gene TRBJ2-7; 12 nucleotides match TRBD2. The J segment lost 1 base and the V segment lost 5 bases, leaving 3 bases of the junction unmatched. This CDR3 contains 15 residues. CDR1 SEHNR and CDR2 FQNEAQ come from the germline V gene (reference sequence). The CDR3, as DNA: TGTGCCAGCAGCAGGACTAGCGGGGCTTCCTACGAGCAGTACTTC. This sequence encodes CASSRTSGASYEQYF.

In this sample, this clonotype turned up many times. The chain is built from TRBV10-1 and TRBJ2-1; D unresolved. The V and J ends lost 7 bases and 10 bases respectively, with 11 bases between them. The CDR3 has 11 residues. Per the germline V gene, CDR1 is WNHNN and CDR2 is SYGVQD (reference sequence). The CDR3 coding sequence is TGCGCCAGCACCCCGTCAAGGGAGCAGTTCTTC. It codes for CASTPSREQFF.

This clonotype was picked up a small number of times. The V and J genes are TRBV5-5 and TRBJ2-5; 10 nucleotides match TRBD2. J gave up 5 bases and V 0 bases, and 7 bases lay outside the gene matches. The germline CDR1 and CDR2 sequences are SGHKS and YYEKEE (reference sequence). The CDR3 spans 16 residues. The CDR3, as DNA: TGTGCCAGCAGCTTGGCCGGGCTAGCGGGAGTGGAGACCCAGTACTTC. It is translated as CASSLAGLAGVETQYF.